This is a list of T cell receptor beta chains from one sample in a study of identifying expanded T cells in peripheral blood. The table came from immunoSEQ multiplex PCR; TCRdb's copy has only in-frame clones and leaves some out. The table records approximately 91,000 clones, around 88% of them present only once. The sequenced material came from blood. Every receptor here comes from a person aged 18 to 70 in good health. Both conserved end residues are part of each CDR3. A D gene is named only where the DNA matches it firmly. Size is omitted from some rows. Given values are once, few, many or a class for expanded clones.

J gene: TRBJ2-2; D gene: NA; V gene: TRBV4-3; clone size: NA; CDR3 DNA: TGCGCCAGCAGCCAAGATCCGGGGGCGGGCACCGGGGAGCTGTTTTTT; CDR3 protein: CASSQDPGAGTGELFF
J gene: TRBJ1-2; D gene: NA; V gene: TRBV5-1; clone size: NA; CDR3 DNA: TGCGCCAGCAGCTCGCCGCAGTTGGGGAACTATGGCTACACCTTC; CDR3 protein: CASSSPQLGNYGYTF
J gene: TRBJ2-7; D gene: TRBD1; V gene: TRBV6-5; clone size: NA; CDR3 DNA: TGTGCCAGCAGTTACATTCAGACAGGGGTCAGATACGAGCAGTACTTC; CDR3 protein: CASSYIQTGVRYEQYF
J gene: TRBJ1-5; D gene: NA; V gene: TRBV6-1; clone size: NA; CDR3 DNA: TGTGCCAGCAGAACCCGGGACACCTATCAGCCCCAGCATTTT; CDR3 protein: CASRTRDTYQPQHF
J gene: TRBJ2-1; D gene: NA; V gene: TRBV6-4; clone size: NA; CDR3 DNA: TGTGCCAGCAGAAAAGACGGGGAGATGGATGAGCAGTTCTTC; CDR3 protein: CASRKDGEMDEQFF
J gene: TRBJ1-1; D gene: NA; V gene: TRBV4-2; clone size: once; CDR3 DNA: TGTGCCAGCAGCCCTCAATCCGGGTGGGGCACTGAAGCTTTCTTT; CDR3 protein: CASSPQSGWGTEAFF
J gene: TRBJ2-5; D gene: NA; V gene: TRBV15; clone size: NA; CDR3 DNA: TGTGCCACCAGCAGAGATCTCGGGGCAACCCAGTACTTC; CDR3 protein: CATSRDLGATQYF
J gene: TRBJ2-1; D gene: TRBD2; V gene: TRBV7-7; clone size: once; CDR3 DNA: TGTGCCAGCAGCTTAGGGACTAGCGGCAATGAGCAGTTCTTC; CDR3 protein: CASSLGTSGNEQFF
J gene: TRBJ2-5; D gene: NA; V gene: TRBV19; clone size: NA; CDR3 DNA: TGTGCCAGTAGTATTAGGGATCAAGAGACCCAGTACTTC; CDR3 protein: CASSIRDQETQYF
J gene: TRBJ2-7; D gene: NA; V gene: TRBV6-5; clone size: NA; CDR3 DNA: TGTGCCAGCAGTTCCCCACGGATCTCCTACGAGCAGTACTTC; CDR3 protein: CASSSPRISYEQYF
J gene: TRBJ1-1; D gene: NA; V gene: TRBV7-3; clone size: once; CDR3 DNA: TGTGCCAGCAGCTCCGCCGCGAACACTGAAGCTTTCTTT; CDR3 protein: CASSSAANTEAFF
J gene: TRBJ2-5; D gene: TRBD2; V gene: TRBV5-4; clone size: NA; CDR3 DNA: TGTGCCAGCAGCTGGACTAGCGGGGCCCAAGAGACCCAGTACTTC; CDR3 protein: CASSWTSGAQETQYF
J gene: TRBJ1-1; D gene: NA; V gene: TRBV4-3; clone size: NA; CDR3 DNA: TGCGCCAGCAGCCAAGAATTAATGAACACTGAAGCTTTCTTT; CDR3 protein: CASSQELMNTEAFF
J gene: TRBJ2-5; D gene: TRBD2; V gene: TRBV7-3; clone size: NA; CDR3 DNA: TGTGCCAGCAGCTTAAGAGCGGGGGGGCTCGAGACCCAGTACTTC; CDR3 protein: CASSLRAGGLETQYF
J gene: TRBJ1-2; D gene: NA; V gene: TRBV23-1; clone size: NA; CDR3 DNA: TGCGCCAGCAGTCAAGAGTCGGGACGGTCTAATAATGGCTACACCTTC; CDR3 protein: CASSQESGRSNNGYTF
J gene: TRBJ1-5; D gene: NA; V gene: TRBV4-2; clone size: NA; CDR3 DNA: TGTGCCAGCAGCCAAGCTTTTAGAGACAATCAGCCCCAGCATTTT; CDR3 protein: CASSQAFRDNQPQHF
J gene: TRBJ1-2; D gene: NA; V gene: TRBV5-5; clone size: NA; CDR3 DNA: TGTGCCAGCAGCGCGGTAGGACAGATTAACTATGGCTACACCTTC; CDR3 protein: CASSAVGQINYGYTF
J gene: TRBJ1-5; D gene: NA; V gene: TRBV7-9; clone size: NA; CDR3 DNA: TGTGCCACCTCAATAGGGGGTCAGCCCCAGCATTTT; CDR3 protein: CATSIGGQPQHF
J gene: TRBJ1-3; D gene: NA; V gene: TRBV11-2; clone size: NA; CDR3 DNA: TGTGCCAGCAGCCGGGACACCCGAAACACCATATATTTT; CDR3 protein: CASSRDTRNTIYF
J gene: TRBJ2-1; D gene: TRBD2; V gene: TRBV7-2; clone size: NA; CDR3 DNA: TGTGCCAGCAGCTCCGAACTAGGGACTAGCGGGACCTACAATGAGCAGTTCTTC; CDR3 protein: CASSSELGTSGTYNEQFF
J gene: TRBJ2-7; D gene: TRBD2; V gene: TRBV29-1; clone size: NA; CDR3 DNA: TGCAGCGTTGAAGGTGGCGCGGGAGGAACCTACGAGCAGTACTTC; CDR3 protein: CSVEGGAGGTYEQYF
J gene: TRBJ2-7; D gene: TRBD2; V gene: TRBV19; clone size: NA; CDR3 DNA: TGTGCCAGTAGTATAGCCCCAGCGGGAGCTGACGAGCAGTACTTC; CDR3 protein: CASSIAPAGADEQYF
J gene: TRBJ2-5; D gene: TRBD2; V gene: TRBV5-4; clone size: NA; CDR3 DNA: TGTGCCAGCAGCCCCGGCGGGGGGGCGGTAGAGACCCAGTACTTC; CDR3 protein: CASSPGGGAVETQYF
J gene: TRBJ2-7; D gene: NA; V gene: TRBV5-4; clone size: once; CDR3 DNA: TGTGCCAGCAGTCCGGACTCCTCCTACGAGCAGTACTTC; CDR3 protein: CASSPDSSYEQYF
J gene: TRBJ1-3; D gene: NA; V gene: TRBV6-1; clone size: NA; CDR3 DNA: TGTGCCAGCAGTGGTCAGGGGTTACACTCTGGAAACACCATATATTTT; CDR3 protein: CASSGQGLHSGNTIYF
J gene: TRBJ1-2; D gene: NA; V gene: TRBV12-5; clone size: few; CDR3 DNA: TGTGCTAGTGGTGGAGGTGGTGGCTACACCTTC; CDR3 protein: CASGGGGGYTF
J gene: TRBJ1-2; D gene: NA; V gene: TRBV19; clone size: NA; CDR3 DNA: TGTGCCAGTAGTCTCCGATCCACCGGCTATGGCTACACCTTC; CDR3 protein: CASSLRSTGYGYTF
J gene: TRBJ2-7; D gene: NA; V gene: TRBV6-5; clone size: NA; CDR3 DNA: TGTGCCAGCAGTTACTCGACAGCGTCCTACGAGCAGTACTTC; CDR3 protein: CASSYSTASYEQYF
J gene: TRBJ1-2; D gene: TRBD1; V gene: TRBV28; clone size: NA; CDR3 DNA: TGTGCCAGCAGGGAGACAGGGAGGCGCGGCTATGGCTACACCTTC; CDR3 protein: CASRETGRRGYGYTF
J gene: TRBJ1-1; D gene: TRBD1; V gene: TRBV7-8; clone size: NA; CDR3 DNA: TGTGCCAGCAGCTTTACCGGGACAGGGGGCTTATTGAACACTGAAGCTTTCTTT; CDR3 protein: CASSFTGTGGLLNTEAFF
J gene: TRBJ2-7; D gene: TRBD1; V gene: TRBV27; clone size: NA; CDR3 DNA: TGTGCCAGCAGTCCTCTCTCGGGACAGGCGGAAGAGCAGTACTTC; CDR3 protein: CASSPLSGQAEEQYF
J gene: TRBJ2-4; D gene: NA; V gene: TRBV9; clone size: once; CDR3 DNA: TGTGCCAGCAGCGTAGAATGGGGGACGCGGAACATTCAGTACTTC; CDR3 protein: CASSVEWGTRNIQYF
J gene: TRBJ2-1; D gene: NA; V gene: TRBV7-3; clone size: NA; CDR3 DNA: TGTGCCAGCAGCTTAAATCCCCCGGGGGACTACAATGAGCAGTTCTTC; CDR3 protein: CASSLNPPGDYNEQFF
J gene: TRBJ2-5; D gene: NA; V gene: TRBV7-9; clone size: NA; CDR3 DNA: TGTGCCAGCAGCCGCCAAGAGACCCAGTACTTC; CDR3 protein: CASSRQETQYF
J gene: TRBJ2-1; D gene: NA; V gene: TRBV5-4; clone size: NA; CDR3 DNA: TGTGCCAGCAGCTCCGTGGGTTGGGGACGCCACAATGAGCAGTTCTTC; CDR3 protein: CASSSVGWGRHNEQFF
J gene: TRBJ2-6; D gene: NA; V gene: TRBV5-1; clone size: NA; CDR3 DNA: TGCGCCAGCAGCTTGGAGATTCTAGGGACCTCCTATCGCTCTGGGGCCAACGTCCTGACTTTC; CDR3 protein: CASSLEILGTSYRSGANVLTF
J gene: TRBJ2-1; D gene: TRBD1; V gene: TRBV19; clone size: NA; CDR3 DNA: TGTGCCAGTTGCCCGGGACAGGTTCCCTACAATGAGCAGTTCTTC; CDR3 protein: CASCPGQVPYNEQFF
J gene: TRBJ2-3; D gene: NA; V gene: TRBV5-6; clone size: once; CDR3 DNA: TGTGCCAGCAGCCGAGGAAACGCGCTTGATACGCAGTATTTT; CDR3 protein: CASSRGNALDTQYF
J gene: TRBJ1-2; D gene: NA; V gene: TRBV6-5; clone size: NA; CDR3 DNA: TGTGCCAGCAGTTACTCGATCCGATCGGGCTACACCTTC; CDR3 protein: CASSYSIRSGYTF
J gene: TRBJ2-7; D gene: NA; V gene: TRBV2; clone size: NA; CDR3 DNA: TGTGCCAGCAGTGCGGGACTTCTTTCCTACGAGCAGTACTTC; CDR3 protein: CASSAGLLSYEQYF
J gene: TRBJ2-7; D gene: NA; V gene: TRBV7-2; clone size: NA; CDR3 DNA: TGTGCCAGCAGCTTTGGACCTAGAGAGCAGTACTTC; CDR3 protein: CASSFGPREQYF
J gene: TRBJ2-3; D gene: TRBD1; V gene: TRBV30; clone size: NA; CDR3 DNA: TGTGCCTGGTCGACAGGGCCAAATACGCAGTATTTT; CDR3 protein: CAWSTGPNTQYF
J gene: TRBJ1-1; D gene: NA; V gene: TRBV27; clone size: NA; CDR3 DNA: TGTGCCAGCAGTCCCCGGGCTGGAGGGACCCCTGAAGCTTTCTTT; CDR3 protein: CASSPRAGGTPEAFF
J gene: TRBJ2-1; D gene: NA; V gene: TRBV5-1; clone size: NA; CDR3 DNA: TGCGCCAGCAGCCGAAAAACTAATGAGCAGTTCTTC; CDR3 protein: CASSRKTNEQFF
J gene: TRBJ1-6; D gene: TRBD1; V gene: TRBV6-4; clone size: NA; CDR3 DNA: TGTGCCAGCAGTCTACAGGGGGAGTCACCCCTCCACTTT; CDR3 protein: CASSLQGESPLHF
J gene: TRBJ2-1; D gene: NA; V gene: TRBV5-1; clone size: once; CDR3 DNA: TGCGCCAGCAAGCCCGGGACTTCCTACAATGAGCAGTTCTTC; CDR3 protein: CASKPGTSYNEQFF
J gene: TRBJ1-1; D gene: NA; V gene: TRBV5-3; clone size: once; CDR3 DNA: TGTGCCAGCAGCTTGAGCAGAAGGGACACTGAAGCTTTCTTT; CDR3 protein: CASSLSRRDTEAFF
J gene: TRBJ2-5; D gene: NA; V gene: TRBV5-4; clone size: NA; CDR3 DNA: TGTGCCAGCAGCTTGGGAGGGACCCACCAAGAGACCCAGTACTTC; CDR3 protein: CASSLGGTHQETQYF
J gene: TRBJ1-5; D gene: TRBD1; V gene: TRBV30; clone size: few; CDR3 DNA: TGTGCCTGGAGTGTACAGGGGAATCAGCCCCAGCATTTT; CDR3 protein: CAWSVQGNQPQHF
J gene: TRBJ1-1; D gene: TRBD1; V gene: TRBV7-8; clone size: NA; CDR3 DNA: TGTGCCAGCATCCAAAGACAGGGGTATGAAGCTTTCTTT; CDR3 protein: CASIQRQGYEAFF
J gene: TRBJ2-7; D gene: NA; V gene: TRBV10-3; clone size: NA; CDR3 DNA: TGTGCCATCAGAGGGGGGGGCGAGCAGTACTTC; CDR3 protein: CAIRGGGEQYF
J gene: TRBJ2-2; D gene: NA; V gene: TRBV29-1; clone size: few; CDR3 DNA: TGCAGCGTTGGGTTCGGGACGCCTGAGGCCGGGGAGCTGTTTTTT; CDR3 protein: CSVGFGTPEAGELFF
J gene: TRBJ1-3; D gene: TRBD1; V gene: TRBV19; clone size: NA; CDR3 DNA: TGTGCCAGTAGCCCAGACAGGGTTATGAGAAACACCATATATTTT; CDR3 protein: CASSPDRVMRNTIYF
J gene: TRBJ1-4; D gene: TRBD1; V gene: TRBV18; clone size: once; CDR3 DNA: TGTGCCAGCTCGGGGGACAGCGCAACTAATGAAAAACTGTTTTTT; CDR3 protein: CASSGDSATNEKLFF
J gene: TRBJ2-7; D gene: TRBD1; V gene: TRBV6-5; clone size: NA; CDR3 DNA: TGTGCCACCTCAATCGCCGGGACAGGGCTCTACGAGCAGTACTTC; CDR3 protein: CATSIAGTGLYEQYF